The clone carrying this T cell receptor (beta chain) came up many times. Its antigen is unknown. The record originates from a study of CD8 T cells in ankylosing spondylitis. General study points: Researchers reportedly found disease-linked clones significantly enriched in matched ankylosing spondylitis synovial fluid. Made up of about eight highly homologous variants, a TCR beta motif appeared characteristic of ankylosing spondylitis blood. Reactive arthritis synovial fluid and blood were previously reported to contain some motif variants.

As the method for making TCR beta libraries, quantitative 5'-RACE with molecular barcodes was used. TCRdb redid the calling of the 5' RACE reads with MiXCR, one entry per CDR3 protein. This table holds more than 400,000 distinct CDR3 sequences, about 5% found once. V lost 3 bases, J lost 1 base, and 8 bases lay in between. Per the germline V gene, CDR1 is SGHRS and CDR2 is YFSETQ. This CDR3 spans 14 amino acids. This chain joins TRBV5-1 and TRBJ1-5, with TRBD1 as a possible D gene (5 bases). The specimen sequenced was blood, either unsorted or a sorted T cell fraction (not recorded which). The clonotype originates from a male donor with ankylosing spondylitis. Written as DNA, the CDR3 is TGCGCCAGCAGCTGGGACGGGAGCAATCAGCCCCAGCATTTT. Translation gives CASSWDGSNQPQHF.